Shown below are 18 T cell receptor beta chains from a single sample sequenced in a study of response to subunit inactivated influenza vaccine. TCRdb independently ran MiXCR on the RT-PCR reads; one entry per CDR3 protein. The sample has about half a million distinct CDR3 sequences, around 8% seen once. The sample in question was PBMCs from blood, obtained around 25 months after vaccination. These receptors originate from a man in his fifties or sixties who received an inactivated influenza vaccine.

This clonotype was found many times. This chain uses TRBV12-3 or TRBV12-4 with TRBJ1-1, with D maybe TRBD1 (6 bases). CDR3 size: 15 residues. Trimming removed 5 bases at V and 1 base at J, with 14 bases between. In nucleotides, the CDR3 is TGTGCCAGCAGTCGTGGGTCAGGGGCGAACACTGAAGCTTTCTTT. It encodes CASSRGSGANTEAFF.

About this clonotype itself: It may be a read error: a sequence one base away is much more abundant. V is TRBV12-3 or TRBV12-4 and J is TRBJ2-1, with 8 bases aligning to TRBD2. There are 12 residues in the CDR3. For the CDR3, the DNA is TGTGCCAGCAGGGGGACCGGGACTAGTGACCTCTTC. This gives the protein CASRGTGTSDLF.

The chain combines TRBV3-1 with TRBJ1-1; D gene ambiguous. CDR3 size: 13 residues. Germline V gives CDR1 LGHDT, CDR2 YNNKEL (reference sequence). Trimming shortened V by 5 bases and J by 4 bases, and 11 bases separated the two germline ends. CDR3 sequence (DNA): TGTGCCAGCAGCAATGGACGGGCCACTGAAGCTTTCTTT. This encodes CASSNGRATEAFF.

This clonotype was seen a handful of times. The chain links TRBV28 to TRBJ2-5; TRBD2 matches at 9 bases. V was clipped by 3 bases and J by 3 bases; unmatched bases: 5. CDR3 size: 15 residues. The germline CDR1 and CDR2 sequences are MDHEN and SYDVKM. Written as DNA, the CDR3 is TGTGCCAGCAGTTTGGGCGGGGGGGCGGAAGAGACCCAGTACTTC. This encodes CASSLGGGAEETQYF.

This clonotype showed up many times. This chain uses TRBV20-1 with TRBJ2-7; 14 bases match TRBD2. The J segment lost 3 bases and the V segment lost 5 bases, leaving 3 bases of the junction unmatched. Germline CDR1 reads DFQATT; CDR2 reads SNEGSKA (reference sequence). The CDR3 is 14 amino acids. The CDR3 DNA reads as TGCAGTGCTCAAGGGACTAGCGGGGGCTACGAGCAGTACTTC. Its protein product is CSAQGTSGGYEQYF.

In this sample, this clonotype turned up many times. The chain carries TRBV10-3 and TRBJ1-1; 10 bases map to TRBD1. The germline V gene has CDR1 ENHRY and CDR2 SYGVKD. The CDR3 contains 15 residues. The V segment lost 3 bases and the J segment 4 bases; nucleotides outside the gene matches: 5. In DNA, the CDR3 is TGTGCCATCAGTGATCCCAGGACAGGGGGCACTGAAGCTTTCTTT. Protein product: CAISDPRTGGTEAFF.

This clonotype showed up many times. CDR3 sequence reads: CASRLLAGERDTQYF. In DNA, the CDR3 is TGTGCCAGCAGGCTTCTAGCGGGAGAGAGGGATACGCAGTATTTT. The chain combines TRBV12-3 or TRBV12-4 with TRBJ2-3, with 10 bases matching TRBD2. The trim removed 6 bases at V and 6 bases at J, leaving 9 bases unmatched. CDR3 size: 15 residues.

CDR3 loop: CASSRRTGATNEKLFF. CDR3 sequence (DNA): TGTGCCAGCAGCCGCCGGACAGGGGCAACTAATGAAAAACTGTTTTTT. The gene calls are TRBV3-1 and TRBJ1-4; 9 nucleotides align to TRBD1. The CDR3 totals 16 residues. Unmatched junction bases numbered 3, after V lost 4 bases and J lost 0 bases. Germline V lookup: CDR1 LGHDT, CDR2 YNNKEL (reference sequence).

This clonotype appeared a few times. The chain joins TRBV27 to TRBJ2-7; 7 bases agree with TRBD2. Per the germline V gene, CDR1 is MNHEY and CDR2 is SMNVEV (reference sequence). The CDR3 length is 14 residues. V was clipped by 2 bases and J by 3 bases; unmatched bases: 4. CDR3 region: CASSLGGSHYEQYF. CDR3 nucleotides: TGTGCCAGCAGTTTAGGCGGGAGTCACTACGAGCAGTACTTC.

The V call is TRBV10-3, the J call TRBJ2-2; D is ambiguous. Germline CDR1 is ENHRY and CDR2 is SYGVKD. Trimming removed 0 bases at V and 7 bases at J, with 9 bases between. The CDR3 has 14 amino acids. The CDR3 protein is CAISESAGRGELFF. The CDR3 nucleotides read TGTGCCATCAGTGAGTCAGCTGGCCGCGGGGAGCTGTTTTTT.

This clonotype showed up many times. The CDR3 nucleotides read TGTGCCAGCAGCTCGACCGGGCAGGGCACAGATACGCAGTATTTT. It specifies CASSSTGQGTDTQYF. This rearrangement joins TRBV11-2 to TRBJ2-3, with D uncertain. The CDR3 is 15 residues long. Germline V CDR1 and CDR2: SGHAT, FQNNGV. Between the trimmed V and J ends, which lost 4 bases and 1 base, there was a span of 12 bases.

This clonotype was detected a few times. The chain is built from TRBV29-1 and TRBJ2-7; 9 bases line up with TRBD2. The CDR3 covers 14 residues. Germline V gives CDR1 SQVTM, CDR2 ANQGSEA. V was clipped by 4 bases and J by 3 bases; unmatched bases: 7. The CDR3 loop is CSVGLAGRDYEQYF. In DNA, the CDR3 is TGCAGCGTTGGCCTAGCGGGACGGGACTACGAGCAGTACTTC.

This clonotype has a count of ten or more. The chain uses TRBV27 and TRBJ2-4, with 10 bases identical to TRBD2. This CDR3 region has 19 residues. The V and J ends lost 2 bases and 1 base, in that order; junction bases with no gene match: 11. Germline V CDR1 and CDR2: MNHEY, SMNVEV (reference sequence). CDR3 region: CASSLLAGDVAGAKNIQYF. The CDR3 coding sequence is TGTGCCAGCAGTTTACTAGCGGGGGACGTTGCGGGGGCCAAAAACATTCAGTACTTC.

This clonotype was counted a few times. The gene calls are TRBV5-1 and TRBJ2-3, with D unresolved. The CDR3 spans 14 residues. The ends were cut back, 5 bases at V and 4 bases at J, with 14 bases in the middle. Germline lookup yields CDR1 SGHRS and CDR2 YFSETQ. The CDR3, as DNA: TGCGCCAGCAGGACTGGAAGGTACCCAGATACGCAGTATTTT. Translating it yields CASRTGRYPDTQYF.

The chain carries TRBV28 and TRBJ2-7; 12 positions match TRBD2. Germline CDR1 reads MDHEN; CDR2 reads SYDVKM. V was pared by 5 bases and J by 3 bases, with 5 bases of the junction left unmatched. The CDR3 is 15 amino acids. The CDR3 sequence: CASSPQTSGGYEQYF. The DNA of the CDR3 is TGTGCCAGCAGTCCCCAGACTAGCGGGGGCTACGAGCAGTACTTC.

The table lists this clonotype with a few counts. The CDR3 reads CSATTRGGPSYNEQFF. The CDR3 nucleotides read TGCAGTGCCACGACCCGCGGGGGCCCGTCCTACAATGAGCAGTTCTTC. The chain joins TRBV20-1 to TRBJ2-1; tentative D call: TRBD2 (7 bases). Between the trimmed V and J ends, which lost 6 bases and 1 base, there was a span of 19 bases. Germline CDR1 is DFQATT and CDR2 is SNEGSKA (reference sequence). CDR3 length: 16 residues.

There are many counts of this clonotype. The chain combines TRBV7-6 with TRBJ2-7, with D possibly matching TRBD2 (5 bases). Trimming removed 4 bases at V and 1 base at J, with 8 bases between. The germline V gene has CDR1 SGHVS and CDR2 FNYEAQ. This CDR3 has 13 residues. The CDR3 loop reads CASSSTSSYEQYF. CDR3 DNA sequence: TGTGCCAGCAGCTCCACTAGTTCCTACGAGCAGTACTTC.

This clonotype was picked up many times. The V and J genes are TRBV20-1 and TRBJ2-7; D possibly corresponds to TRBD2 (6 bases). Germline loops: CDR1 DFQATT, CDR2 SNEGSKA (reference sequence). Trimming removed 2 bases from V and 1 base from J, with 9 bases in between. This CDR3 is 13 amino acids long. The CDR3 coding sequence is TGCAGTGCTAGAAGGGGACTTTCCTACGAGCAGTACTTC. It encodes CSARRGLSYEQYF.